One T cell receptor beta chain is described in this entry. Its antigen target is currently unknown. With the read ending 3 residues before the CDR3 end, the germline J gene is used to fill in that end. These data belong to a study of T cells in women clearing cervical HPV infection listed by TCRdb under 2018. Regarding the study in general: Cases were roughly 23 women with histologically confirmed HPV16-related CIN3 or worse, including a couple of invasive cancers. The approximately 23 controls were women who cleared a single incident HPV16 infection within 12 months without developing precancer or cancer. Blood from cases was collected at the visit where the lesion was first found, while blood from controls was collected once the infection could no longer be detected. For cases, the median interval between lesion detection and blood sampling was roughly 150 days, with an interquartile range of roughly 90 to 200 days. Since only a few of the women had HLA typing available, the possibility that HLA type was acting as a confounder could not be ruled out. This exploratory proof-of-principle case-control study, nested within the Guanacaste HPV Natural History Study in Costa Rica, compared TCR repertoires among women with different cervical HPV16 outcomes. Cases were matched to controls by age within five years and by the year the sample was collected. Median age was approximately 36 years in cases versus 38 in controls, and baseline characteristics did not differ significantly. In the parent cohort, some 10,000 women aged 18 or older were enrolled in Guanacaste, Costa Rica, during about 1993 to 1994 and were followed for roughly 7 years. Quality controls consisted of five blinded duplicates per group, for a total of roughly 60 samples made up of roughly 50 participants and some 10 replicates. General study outcomes and caveats: The cross-sectional design could not show whether associations preceded infection or resulted from it; effector/memory subsets and HPV-specific T cells were not isolated. CIN3+ cases had significantly higher TCR repertoire richness than controls across sequencing depths, but evenness did not differ between the groups. Because T-cell numbers per sample were unknown, differences in richness could reflect varying T-cell content rather than repertoire biology. Cases had lower TRBV6-7 relative abundance than controls (0.11% versus 0.16%; Bonferroni P = 0.0008). Random forest classifiers combining richness and V gene abundances distinguished cases from controls with an estimated AUC of roughly 0.83.

Every participant had a single incident cervical HPV16 infection, and prevalent HPV16 infections were excluded. Cervical HPV DNA was detected by MY09/MY11 PCR, and genotyping was performed by dot-blot hybridization. Roughly 15 mL of heparinized blood was centrifuged, after which the buffy coat was aliquoted, frozen at -30 degrees C, and then stored at -80 degrees C. Genomic DNA was extracted from buffy coat specimens using QIAGEN kits. Spanning cysteine to phenylalanine, the CDR3 consists of 15 amino acids. Of the CDR3's DNA, 36 bases were read; they are in frame from base 1. V is reduced by 6 bases and J by 2 bases, leaving a spacing of 17 bases between them. The germline V gene (reference sequence) specifies MNHEY as CDR1 and SMNVEV as CDR2. Using the immunoSEQ assay, multiplex PCR amplified TCR beta CDR3 regions from an average of about 1.1 ug of genomic DNA per sample. The assay corrected primer bias using a complete synthetic TCR repertoire to establish an amplification baseline. The amplicons were sequenced using the Illumina platform. The study's own analysis went as follows. Sequences were error-corrected by clustering with frequency ratios and a modified nearest-neighbor algorithm, then analyzed in the immunoSEQ Analyzer with IMGT gene definitions. At each rarefaction depth, TCR richness and evenness were averaged across 20 rarefaction repeats, and any sample with fewer sequences than the depth was left out. Wilcoxon rank sum tests with FDR correction were used to compare V, D and J gene relative abundances between the groups. For the blinded duplicates, the intraclass correlation was 95% to 97% for TCR richness and averaged about 76% across 70 or so gene segments. The table was pulled from immuneACCESS by TCRdb, which kept in-frame rearrangements only. Such tables lose some clones; where checked, under half of the loss comes from unresolved V genes, and the rest has no known cause. V and J calls and clone size are given by that table; D and trimming were obtained from the DNA. This sample's records show nearly 35,000 clones. Of the sample, roughly 1.6% falls within the top ten clones.

Sequencing input: blood buffy coat. The sequence links TRBV27 to TRBJ2-7; D gene: possibly TRBD1, on 6 matching bases. The sequence was obtained from a woman between 18 and 69 years old with a cervical HPV16 infection that either progressed to CIN3+ or cleared (not recorded which). The CDR3 protein is CASRAGAGEPYEQYF. The part of the CDR3 DNA that was read is TGTGCCAGCAGGGCCGGGGCAGGGGAACCCTACGAG.